The source of this T cell receptor (beta chain) is a study of T cells in Graves' hyperthyroidism and ophthalmopathy. The CDR3 length is 14 residues. Per the germline V gene, CDR1 is MNHEY and CDR2 is SVGEGT. Trimming left V 7 bases short and J 8 bases short, with 20 bases between. Predating any ophthalmopathy symptoms, the blood sample was taken at first hyperthyroidism diagnosis. TCR beta CDR3 regions were amplified from RNA. Initially, a first-round RT-PCR of the TCR CDR3 employed the HTBI primer set. MiXCR, applied by TCRdb to the multiplex PCR reads, yields one record per CDR3 protein. The sample records hundreds of thousands of distinct CDR3 sequences, approximately 13% being singletons. This clonotype was seen ten or more times.

Material: blood. V and J are TRBV6-2 or TRBV6-3 and TRBJ1-2, with D uncertain. This sequence originates from a woman in her 30s with Graves' hyperthyroidism that later progressed to Graves' ophthalmopathy. CDR3 nucleotide sequence: TGTGCCAGCACTCCGGGTGCGGGGATAGACGGCTACACCTTC. Protein: CASTPGAGIDGYTF.